One sample yielded the 7 T cell receptor beta chains listed below, sequenced in a study of CD8 T cells in ankylosing spondylitis (dated by TCRdb to about 2017). Library preparation used 5' RACE. Sequencing instrument: Illumina HiSeq 2500. TCRdb reprocessed the public reads (quality trimming at Q25 with fastp, clone calling with MiXCR) and kept in-frame beta chains. Duplicate CDR3 protein sequences are folded into a single record with the most common DNA and genes. Recorded for this sample are roughly 160,000 distinct CDR3 sequences; around a tenth of them occurred a single time. The ten top clones hold more than 13% of the sample. Sequencing was carried out using blood, either unsorted or a sorted T cell fraction (not recorded which). The receptor source for this set is a female donor with ankylosing spondylitis or in good health (not recorded which).

The chain employs TRBV5-4 and TRBJ1-4, with a possible D match to TRBD1 (6 bases). The V gene's germline CDR1 is SGHNT and CDR2 YYREEE (reference sequence). V lost 6 bases and J lost 8, with 17 bases in between. The CDR3 totals 14 residues. The chain's CDR3 is CASTLGGGGEKLFF. The CDR3 coding sequence is TGTGCCAGCACCCTTGGAGGGGGAGGAGAAAAACTGTTTTTT.

The V call is TRBV20-1, the J call TRBJ2-5; 9 bases match TRBD2. V dropped 3 bases and J dropped 9; count of bases not matched to a gene: 5. Germline lookup yields CDR1 DFQATT and CDR2 SNEGSKA (reference sequence). The CDR3 is 12 residues long. The CDR3 loop reads CSASGGGGAQYF. Here the CDR3 DNA reads TGCAGTGCTAGCGGCGGGGGGGGGGCCCAGTACTTC.

This clonotype was counted at least ten times. CDR3 loop: CASLLAGGPNEQFF. DNA for the CDR3: TGTGCCAGTTTGCTAGCGGGAGGTCCCAATGAGCAGTTCTTC. V is TRBV7-2 and J is TRBJ2-1, with TRBD2 identical over 11 bases. V shed 9 bases and J 6 bases; nucleotides not matched to a gene: 7. The CDR3 sequence is 14 residues long. Germline assignment: CDR1 SGHTA and CDR2 FQGNSA.

V is TRBV20-1 and J is TRBJ1-1; D not certain. V lost 1 base and J 0 bases, leaving 15 bases between the germline ends. Germline V gene sequence: CDR1 DFQATT, CDR2 SNEGSKA (reference sequence). The CDR3 is 16 amino acids. CDR3 coding DNA: TGCAGTGCTAGAGGTAGGGCAGTTTTTTTGAACACTGAAGCTTTCTTT. This translates into CSARGRAVFLNTEAFF.

The chain couples TRBV4-3 to TRBJ2-2; 9 bases match TRBD2. The CDR3 has 19 residues. Germline CDR1 LGHNA, CDR2 YSLEER. With 0 bases clipped from V and 2 bases from J, the junction kept 10 bases outside the gene matches. The CDR3, as DNA: TGCGCCAGCAGCCAAGATGGGGGAGTCCTAGCGGGAAACACCGGGGAGCTGTTTTTT. Translated, it gives CASSQDGGVLAGNTGELFF.

This clonotype was picked up a small number of times. The chain joins TRBV20-1 to TRBJ1-2; no reliable D call. Trimming left V 1 base short and J 6 bases short, with 21 bases between. Germline V gene lookup returns CDR1 DFQATT and CDR2 SNEGSKA (reference sequence). This CDR3 spans 16 amino acids. This CDR3 reads CSARALDEGLTHGYTF. Written as DNA, the CDR3 is TGCAGTGCTAGAGCCTTGGATGAGGGATTAACCCATGGCTACACCTTC.

This clonotype was detected many times. In nucleotides, the CDR3 is TGTGCTACCTTAGCGGGAGGGAATGAGCAGTTCTTC. Translating gives CATLAGGNEQFF. The rearrangement joins TRBV6-6 to TRBJ2-1, with 11 bases that match TRBD2. Germline lookup yields CDR1 MNHNY and CDR2 SVGAGI (reference sequence). CDR3 length: 12 residues.